This T cell receptor (beta chain) came from a study of Tregs in tolerant kidney transplant recipients. Looked up from germline, CDR1 is LNHDA and CDR2 is SQIVND (reference sequence). This CDR3 has 14 residues. V gave up 9 bases and J gave up 6 bases, with 20 bases separating them. Thawed PBMCs were FACS-sorted into unstimulated CD4+CD25+CD127- regulatory T cells, CD4+CD25- non-regulatory cells, CD4 and CD8 cells. On this clone itself: Its antigen remains unknown.

Assay used: immunoSEQ multiplex PCR; TCRdb lists only in-frame clones, some missing. The profile shows about 240,000 clones, about 80% of them singletons. The study's findings and limits: Tregs expanded with activated donor B cells seemed most donor-specific. Validation in larger populations is needed because few patients were studied. Biological reproducibility was not directly addressed, but technical replication error appeared minimal.

This receptor was identified in a human donor in good health. V usage is TRBV19 and J usage is TRBJ1-2, with TRBD1 as a possible D gene (6 bases). The sample comprised CD4+ T cells from blood. CDR3 region: CASRIGGRFDGYTF. The CDR3 nucleotides read TGTGCCAGCAGGATAGGGGGGAGGTTCGATGGCTACACCTTC.